This passage covers 18 T cell receptor beta chains from one sample sequenced in a study of blood T cells in healthy people across ages. It was with a sample-barcoded 5' primer and a J-beta primer mix that a second PCR of roughly 7 to 12 cycles was run. TCRdb reanalysed the 5' RACE reads using MiXCR and keeps one entry per CDR3 protein. The sample shows about 900,000 distinct CDR3 sequences, about 59% of them seen only once. The source material was blood. All receptors come from a man aged 30-40 years in good health.

This CDR3 reads CASREGQGSFYEQYF. The CDR3 DNA reads TGTGCCAGCAGAGAGGGACAGGGGTCTTTCTACGAGCAGTACTTC. This sequence joins TRBV6-6 and TRBJ2-4; 10 bases align to TRBD1. The end of the DNA fits TRBJ2-7 better, so the J call may be wrong. The germline CDR1 and CDR2 sequences are MNHNY and SVGAGI (reference sequence). CDR3 size: 15 residues.

In this sample, this clonotype turned up a few times. Written as DNA, the CDR3 is TGTGCCAGCAGTACCGGGACAGGTCCGTTCTTC. The encoded protein is CASSTGTGPFF. The chain joins TRBV12-3 or TRBV12-4 to TRBJ2-1; TRBD1 matches 8 bases. This CDR3 spans 11 amino acids. Trimming took 5 bases from V and 15 from J; bases not matched to a gene: 6.

This clonotype was found a few times. The CDR3 DNA sequence: TGCAGCGTTGATCGTGGCCTAGCGAGGGAGCAGTTCTTC. Its protein product is CSVDRGLAREQFF. The chain combines TRBV29-1 with TRBJ2-1, with D tentatively TRBD2 (6 bases). Germline V CDR1 and CDR2: SQVTM, ANQGSEA. Trimming took 3 bases from V and 10 from J, leaving 16 bases between them. The CDR3 is made up of 13 amino acids.

The sample holds one count of this clonotype. The J gene is TRBJ2-5, the V gene TRBV24-1; the D gene is possibly TRBD2 (6 bases). V shed 4 bases and J shed 4 bases, with 18 bases lying between them. Germline V lookup: CDR1 KGHDR, CDR2 SFDVKD. There are 16 residues in the CDR3. CDR3 sequence (DNA): TGTGCCACCAGTGAACAACAGGCCACGGGGGTAGAGACCCAGTACTTC. Its translation is CATSEQQATGVETQYF.

The genes are TRBV5-1 and TRBJ2-7; D is undetermined. Germline V lookup: CDR1 SGHRS, CDR2 YFSETQ. V lost 3 bases, J lost 7 bases, and 11 bases lay in between. The CDR3 sequence is 12 residues long. CDR3 nucleotides: TGCGCCAGCAGCTATTTCGGCCGGGAGCAGTACTTC. Translating gives CASSYFGREQYF.

The rearrangement joins TRBV6-2 or TRBV6-3 to TRBJ2-7; 9 bases match TRBD2. The CDR3 is 17 amino acids. Germline loops: CDR1 MNHEY, CDR2 SVGEGT. J was trimmed by 2 bases and V by 0 bases; bases with no gene match: 8. The CDR3 DNA follows: TGTGCCAGCAGTTACTCAGGCCGAGCGGGGGGTCCCTACGAGCAGTACTTC. As protein: CASSYSGRAGGPYEQYF.

This chain joins TRBV4-2 and TRBJ2-1; weak D call: TRBD1 (6 bases). The CDR3 runs to 13 residues. V was clipped by 0 bases and J by 9 bases, with 9 bases between them. Per the germline V gene, CDR1 is LGHNA and CDR2 is YNFKEQ. In DNA, the CDR3 is TGTGCCAGCAGCCAAGAAACCAGGGGTGAGCAGTTCTTC. Translated: CASSQETRGEQFF.

The rearrangement uses TRBV6-5 and TRBJ2-7; 11 bases line up with TRBD2. Trimming removed 7 bases from V and 7 bases from J; junction bases left unmatched: 9. This CDR3 contains 14 residues. Germline CDR1 and CDR2: MNHEY and SVGAGI. The CDR3 spells CASKYLAGGGEQYF. The CDR3 DNA is TGTGCCAGCAAGTACCTAGCGGGGGGTGGAGAGCAGTACTTC.

Comments on this clonotype: At one end the junction does not follow the germline gene, possibly because of a read error. The chain combines TRBV28 with TRBJ2-7, with a possible D match to TRBD1 (6 bases). There are 16 residues in the CDR3. The germline V gene encodes CDR1 MDHEN and CDR2 SYDVKM. CDR3 bases: TGTGCCAGCAGCTTATCCGCCGACAGGCCAACCTACGAGCAGTACTTC. Its protein is CASSLSADRPTYEQYF.

The chain couples TRBV6-2 or TRBV6-3 to TRBJ1-2; D gene ambiguous. From germline, CDR1 is MNHEY and CDR2 SVGEGT. V was cut by 2 bases and J by 7 bases, with 5 bases left in between. This CDR3 has 11 residues. The chain's CDR3 is CASSYPGGYTF. The CDR3 coding sequence is TGTGCCAGCAGTTACCCCGGTGGCTACACCTTC.

This clonotype was seen only a few times. The chain couples TRBV7-9 to TRBJ2-7; D is perhaps TRBD1 (6 bases). CDR1 and CDR2 from the germline V gene are SEHNR and FQNEAQ (reference sequence). The V gene lost 2 bases and the J gene lost 5 bases, with 16 bases spanning the gap. The CDR3 contains 15 residues. CDR3 sequence: CASSLKARGGDEQYF. For the CDR3, the DNA is TGTGCCAGCAGCTTAAAGGCCAGGGGTGGGGACGAGCAGTACTTC.

The chain carries TRBV12-3 or TRBV12-4 and TRBJ1-2; D perhaps matches TRBD1 (6 bases). The CDR3 length is 15 residues. Trimming removed 6 bases from V and 3 bases from J, with 17 bases in between. The CDR3 nucleotides are TGTGCCAGCAGCGAACTCCAGGGGTTAGACTATGGCTACACCTTC. It translates to CASSELQGLDYGYTF.

This clonotype showed up just a few times. J is TRBJ1-5 and V is TRBV12-3 or TRBV12-4; 9 nucleotides align to TRBD1. Trimming at V came to 3 bases and at J to 7 bases, leaving 4 bases not matched to a gene. This CDR3 region has 14 residues. In nucleotides, the CDR3 is TGTGCCAGCAGTTTGGGACAGGGTTACCAGCCCCAGCATTTT. It codes for CASSLGQGYQPQHF.

This clonotype was seen a handful of times. The gene calls are TRBV6-1 and TRBJ2-1, with D perhaps matching TRBD1 or TRBD2 (5 bases each). The CDR3 consists of 17 residues. Per the germline V gene, CDR1 is MNHNS and CDR2 is SASEGT. V lost 6 bases to trimming and J lost 6 bases, with 24 bases between them. The CDR3 nucleotides are TGTGCCAGCAGCCGCCCGTCTTGGGACCGGGTCGGCAATGAGCAGTTCTTC. Encoded protein: CASSRPSWDRVGNEQFF.

CDR3 in DNA: TGTGCCAGCAGCTTAGAACTGGGGGCTTTCACTGAAGCTTTCTTT. It translates to CASSLELGAFTEAFF. The chain couples TRBV7-2 to TRBJ1-1; TRBD1 might be the D (6 bases). This CDR3 region has 15 residues. Germline V gene data show CDR1 as SGHTA and CDR2 as FQGNSA. Trimming pared 1 base from V and 4 bases from J, leaving 13 bases between. Drawing the rest from reference TRBV7-2 and TRBJ1-1, the complete variable domain is GAGVSQSPSNKVTEKGKDVELRCDPISGHTALYWYRQSLGQGLEFLIYFQGNSAPDKSGLPSDRFSAERTGGSVSTLTIQRTQQEDSAVYLCASSLELGAFTEAFFGQGTRLTVV.

The V call is TRBV29-1, the J call TRBJ2-1; TRBD2 is a possible D gene (6 bases). The CDR3 covers 16 residues. CDR1 SQVTM and CDR2 ANQGSEA come from the germline V gene. V was trimmed by 1 base and J by 1 base, leaving 14 bases between them. This CDR3 reads CSVEAGGKLSYNEQFF. CDR3 sequence (DNA): TGCAGCGTTGAAGCCGGGGGTAAATTATCCTACAATGAGCAGTTCTTC.

The chain links TRBV20-1 to TRBJ2-2; 12 nucleotides match TRBD1. Germline V CDR1 and CDR2: DFQATT, SNEGSKA (reference sequence). This CDR3 has 16 amino acids. V dropped 1 base and J dropped 8; count of bases not matched to a gene: 8. The CDR3 DNA reads TGCAGTGCTAGAGGTCGGGACAGGGGGCTAGTAGGGGAGCTGTTTTTT. Translated: CSARGRDRGLVGELFF.

V usage is TRBV6-6 and J usage is TRBJ2-7, with a tentative D call TRBD2 (6 bases). From germline, CDR1 is MNHNY and CDR2 SVGAGI (reference sequence). V shed 0 bases and J shed 5 bases, with 14 bases lying between them. The CDR3 is made up of 15 amino acids. CDR3 sequence (DNA): TGTGCCAGCAGTTACTCGTGGGGGGAACTGAACGAGCAGTACTTC. Amino acid sequence: CASSYSWGELNEQYF.